This TCR beta chain comes out of a study of T cell changes during pregnancy in multiple sclerosis. V lost 6 bases to trimming and J lost 5 bases; unmatched junction nucleotides: 9. Germline CDR1 LNHDA, CDR2 SQIVND (reference sequence). CDR3 size: 15 residues. Method: immunoSEQ multiplex PCR; TCRdb's copy keeps in-frame clones and lacks some. Of around 50,000 clones in the sample, 92% were seen once. This specimen consisted of CD4+ T cells from peripheral blood mononuclear cells, obtained in the second trimester of pregnancy. This TCR was recovered from a female donor with multiple sclerosis, enrolled in a pregnancy study. The chain carries TRBV19 and TRBJ1-5; TRBD1 matches at 8 bases. CDR3 DNA: TGTGCCAGTAGCGACAGGGGTGAGGTGTATCAGCCCCAGCATTTT. As protein: CASSDRGEVYQPQHF.